This T cell receptor beta chain was sequenced for a study of T cells in Graves' hyperthyroidism and ophthalmopathy. Study outcomes and limitations: Most clonotypes that expanded in the thyroid above 0.001 also showed up in blood.

RNA transcripts were the template for amplifying TCR beta CDR3 regions. The HTBI primer set was used in a first-round RT-PCR of the TCR CDR3. TCRdb processed the multiplex PCR reads anew with MiXCR; each CDR3 protein has one entry. The sample lists a few hundred thousand distinct CDR3 sequences, roughly 20% occurring once. Unmatched junction bases numbered 3, after V lost 4 bases and J lost 4 bases. The CDR3 has 14 residues. Patients between 18 and 65 years old had hyperthyroidism, newly diagnosed and lasting under 2 months. This clonotype was recorded at least ten times. What it binds is not known. Sequencing used blood. The V call is TRBV12-3 or TRBV12-4, the J call TRBJ2-7; 11 bases are shared with TRBD1. This clonotype originated in a man aged 18 to 30 with Graves' hyperthyroidism. CDR3 DNA: TGTGCCAGCAGTTCCGGGACAGGGGGATACGAGCAGTACTTC. It is translated as CASSSGTGGYEQYF.